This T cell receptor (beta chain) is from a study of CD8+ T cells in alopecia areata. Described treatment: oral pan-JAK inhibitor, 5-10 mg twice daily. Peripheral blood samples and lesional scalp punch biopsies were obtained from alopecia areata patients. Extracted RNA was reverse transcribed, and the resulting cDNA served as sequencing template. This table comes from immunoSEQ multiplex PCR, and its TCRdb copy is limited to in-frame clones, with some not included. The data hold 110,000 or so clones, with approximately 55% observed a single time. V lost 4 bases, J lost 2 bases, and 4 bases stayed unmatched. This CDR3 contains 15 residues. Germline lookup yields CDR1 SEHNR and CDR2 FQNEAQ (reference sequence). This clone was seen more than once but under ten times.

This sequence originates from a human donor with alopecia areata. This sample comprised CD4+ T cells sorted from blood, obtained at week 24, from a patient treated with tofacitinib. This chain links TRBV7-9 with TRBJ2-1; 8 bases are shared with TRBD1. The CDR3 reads CASSSGQGPYNEQFF. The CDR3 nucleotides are TGTGCCAGCAGCTCAGGACAGGGTCCCTACAATGAGCAGTTCTTC.